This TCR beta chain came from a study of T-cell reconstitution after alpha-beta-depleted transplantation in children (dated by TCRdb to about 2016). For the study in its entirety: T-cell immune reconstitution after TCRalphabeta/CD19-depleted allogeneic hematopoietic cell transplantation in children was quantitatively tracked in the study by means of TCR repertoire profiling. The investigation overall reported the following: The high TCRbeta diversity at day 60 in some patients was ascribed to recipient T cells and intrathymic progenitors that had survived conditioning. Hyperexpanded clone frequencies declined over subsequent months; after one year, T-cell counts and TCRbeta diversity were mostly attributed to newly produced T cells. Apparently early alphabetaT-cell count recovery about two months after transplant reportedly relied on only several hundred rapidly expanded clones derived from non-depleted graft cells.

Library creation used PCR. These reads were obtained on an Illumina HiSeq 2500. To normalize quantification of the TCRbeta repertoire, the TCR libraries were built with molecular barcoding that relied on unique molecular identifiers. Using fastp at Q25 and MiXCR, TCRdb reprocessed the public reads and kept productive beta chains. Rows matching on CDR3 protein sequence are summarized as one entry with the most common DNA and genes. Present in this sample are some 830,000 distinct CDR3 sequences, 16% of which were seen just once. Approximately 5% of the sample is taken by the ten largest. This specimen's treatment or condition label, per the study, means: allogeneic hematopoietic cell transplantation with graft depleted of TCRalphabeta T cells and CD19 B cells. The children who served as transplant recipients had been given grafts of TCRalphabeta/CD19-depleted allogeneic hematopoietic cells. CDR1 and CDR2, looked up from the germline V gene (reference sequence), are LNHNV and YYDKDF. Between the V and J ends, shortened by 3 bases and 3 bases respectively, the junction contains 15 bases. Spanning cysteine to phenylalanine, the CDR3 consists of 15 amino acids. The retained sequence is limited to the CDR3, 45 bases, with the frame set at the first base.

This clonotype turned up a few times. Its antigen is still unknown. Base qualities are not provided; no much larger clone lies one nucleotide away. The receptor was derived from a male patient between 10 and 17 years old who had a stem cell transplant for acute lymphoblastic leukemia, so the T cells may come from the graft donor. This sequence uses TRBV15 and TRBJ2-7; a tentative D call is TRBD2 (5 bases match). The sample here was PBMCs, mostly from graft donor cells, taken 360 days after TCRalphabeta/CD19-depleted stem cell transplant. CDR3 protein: CATSRVRAGRYEQYF. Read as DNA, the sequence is TGTGCCACCAGCAGGGTGCGGGCCGGGCGCTACGAGCAGTACTTC.